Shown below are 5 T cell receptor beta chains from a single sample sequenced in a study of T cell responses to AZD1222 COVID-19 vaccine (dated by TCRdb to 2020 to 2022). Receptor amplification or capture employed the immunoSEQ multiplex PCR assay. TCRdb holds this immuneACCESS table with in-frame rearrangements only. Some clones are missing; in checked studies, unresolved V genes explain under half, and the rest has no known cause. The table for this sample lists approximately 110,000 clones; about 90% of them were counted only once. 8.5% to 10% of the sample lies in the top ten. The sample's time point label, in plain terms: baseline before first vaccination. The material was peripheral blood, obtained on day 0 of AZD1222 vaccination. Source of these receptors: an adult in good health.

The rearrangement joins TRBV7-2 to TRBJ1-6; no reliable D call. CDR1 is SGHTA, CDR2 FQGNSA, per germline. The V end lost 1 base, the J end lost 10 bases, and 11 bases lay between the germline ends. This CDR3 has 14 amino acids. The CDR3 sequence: CASSLGAVQSPLHF. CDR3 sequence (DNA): TGTGCCAGCAGCTTAGGGGCAGTACAGTCACCCCTCCACTTT.

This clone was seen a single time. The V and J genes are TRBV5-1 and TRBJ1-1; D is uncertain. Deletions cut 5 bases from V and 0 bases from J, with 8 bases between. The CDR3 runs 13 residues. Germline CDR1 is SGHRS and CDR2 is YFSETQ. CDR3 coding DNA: TGCGCCAGCAGGACCCGCCTGAACACTGAAGCTTTCTTT. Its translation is CASRTRLNTEAFF.

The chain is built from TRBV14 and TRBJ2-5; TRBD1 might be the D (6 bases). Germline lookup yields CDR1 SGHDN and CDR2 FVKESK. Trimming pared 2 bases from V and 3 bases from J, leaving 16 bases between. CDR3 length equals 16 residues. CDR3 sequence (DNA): TGTGCCAGCAGCCAACTAGGCCCACAGGGAGAAGAGACCCAGTACTTC. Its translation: CASSQLGPQGEETQYF.

Here the CDR3 DNA reads TGCAGCGCCGAGGGAAGGGGACAAGGTGAGCAGTTCTTC. Encoded protein: CSAEGRGQGEQFF. V usage is TRBV29-1 and J usage is TRBJ2-1; D possibly corresponds to TRBD1 (6 bases). The CDR3 spans 13 residues. Deletions cut 7 bases from V and 9 bases from J, with 19 bases between. Germline V CDR1 and CDR2: SQVTM, ANQGSEA.

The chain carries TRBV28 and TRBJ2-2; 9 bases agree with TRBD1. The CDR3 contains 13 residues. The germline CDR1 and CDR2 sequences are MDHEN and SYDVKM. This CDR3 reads CAITGGGTGELFF. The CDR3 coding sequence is TGTGCTATCACAGGGGGCGGCACCGGGGAGCTGTTTTTT. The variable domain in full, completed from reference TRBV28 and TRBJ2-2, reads DVKVTQSSRYLVKRTGEKVFLECVQDMDHENMFWYRQDPGLGLRLIYFSYDVKMKEKGDIPEGYSVSREKKERFSLILESASTNQTSMYLCAITGGGTGELFFGEGSRLTVL.